Detailed here is one T cell receptor (beta chain). The CDR3 is made up of 14 amino acids. V was shortened by 6 bases and J by 1 base, with 12 bases between the two germline ends. Germline values: CDR1 PRHDT, CDR2 FYEKMQ (reference sequence). These data are taken from a study of blood T cell repertoires in COVID-19. Study information: PBMCs, B-cell-depleted T cells, or T cells provided the cDNA or gDNA that made up the material.

In the source study's methods: Cell counts per sample came from amplifying reference gene primers. Profiling relied on immunoSEQ multiplex PCR, and the TCRdb table lists in-frame clones only, not all of them. The V and J calls and the clone size are those of that table, but D and trimming were determined from the DNA. This table holds about 74,000 clones, approximately 89% found once. The rearrangement joins TRBV13 to TRBJ1-1, with D unresolved. The sample was peripheral blood. This receptor was taken from a woman older than 75 with acute or convalescent COVID-19. CDR3 in DNA: TGTGCCAGCAGGTTGTCCGAGGCGAACACTGAAGCTTTCTTT. It specifies CASRLSEANTEAFF.